This T cell receptor beta chain stems from a study of T cell repertoires in cytomegalovirus infection. About the study: Through public TCR beta signatures, both CMV infection and matching HLA type were indicated.

Study-wide results and caveats: CMV-specific TCR beta clonotypes restricted by HLA-C were the ones dominating the ex vivo response. Adding up the frequency of public TCR beta families identified people who carried CMV plus the relevant HLA.

TCRdb ran MiXCR on the reads and lists one entry per CDR3 protein. The profile covers around 300,000 distinct CDR3 sequences, with about 25% appearing a single time and about 14% taken by the ten largest. Of note for this clonotype: Its antigen is unknown.

Sequencing input: PBMCs. This clonotype was sampled from a human donor in good health (CMV status not recorded). Some clones in this sample may be carry-over from other donors' samples.

In DNA form, the CDR3 reads TGTGCCAGCGTGCGGCGGGGGGGCGGGAATGAGCAGTTCTTC. Translated, it gives CASVRRGGGNEQFF. V usage is TRBV6-1 and J usage is TRBJ2-1; 9 bases fit TRBD2. The CDR3 loop spans 14 amino acids. CDR1 MNHNS and CDR2 SASEGT come from the germline V gene. J was trimmed by 7 bases and V by 8 bases; bases with no gene match: 9.